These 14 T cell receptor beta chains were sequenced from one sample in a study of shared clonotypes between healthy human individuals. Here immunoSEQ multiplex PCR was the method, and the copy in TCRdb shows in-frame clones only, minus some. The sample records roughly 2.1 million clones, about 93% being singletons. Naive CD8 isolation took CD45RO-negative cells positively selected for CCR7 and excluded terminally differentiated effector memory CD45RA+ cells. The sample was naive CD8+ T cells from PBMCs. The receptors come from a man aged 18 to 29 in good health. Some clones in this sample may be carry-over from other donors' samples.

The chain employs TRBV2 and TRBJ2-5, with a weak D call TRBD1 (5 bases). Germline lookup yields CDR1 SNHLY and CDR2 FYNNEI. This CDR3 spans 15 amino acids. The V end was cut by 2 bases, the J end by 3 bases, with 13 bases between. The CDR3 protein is CASSEIDRTEETQYF. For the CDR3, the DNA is TGTGCCAGCAGTGAAATCGACAGAACAGAAGAGACCCAGTACTTC.

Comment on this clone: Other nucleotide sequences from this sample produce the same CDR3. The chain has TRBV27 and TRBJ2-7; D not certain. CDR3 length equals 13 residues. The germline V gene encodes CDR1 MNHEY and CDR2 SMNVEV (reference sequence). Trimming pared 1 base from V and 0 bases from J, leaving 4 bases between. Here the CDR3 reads CASSLYHSYEQYF. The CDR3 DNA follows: TGTGCCAGCAGTTTATACCACTCCTACGAGCAGTACTTC.

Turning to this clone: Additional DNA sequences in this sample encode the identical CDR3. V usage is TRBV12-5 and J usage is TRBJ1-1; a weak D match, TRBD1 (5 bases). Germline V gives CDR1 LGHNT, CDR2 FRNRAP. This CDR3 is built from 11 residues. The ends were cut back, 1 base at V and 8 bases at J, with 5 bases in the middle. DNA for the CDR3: TGTGCTAGTGGTTTGGGACAGGAAGCTTTCTTT. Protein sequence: CASGLGQEAFF.

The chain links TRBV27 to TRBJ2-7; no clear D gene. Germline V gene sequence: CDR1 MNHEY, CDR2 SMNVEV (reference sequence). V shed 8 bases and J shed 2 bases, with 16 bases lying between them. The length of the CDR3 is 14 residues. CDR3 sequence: CASQSKGSAYEQYF. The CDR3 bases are TGTGCCAGCCAGAGCAAGGGTTCTGCCTACGAGCAGTACTTC.

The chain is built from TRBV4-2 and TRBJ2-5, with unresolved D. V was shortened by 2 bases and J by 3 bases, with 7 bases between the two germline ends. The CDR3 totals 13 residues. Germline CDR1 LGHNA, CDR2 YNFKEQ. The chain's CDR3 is CASSQRGEETQYF. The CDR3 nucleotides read TGTGCCAGCAGCCAACGTGGGGAAGAGACCCAGTACTTC.

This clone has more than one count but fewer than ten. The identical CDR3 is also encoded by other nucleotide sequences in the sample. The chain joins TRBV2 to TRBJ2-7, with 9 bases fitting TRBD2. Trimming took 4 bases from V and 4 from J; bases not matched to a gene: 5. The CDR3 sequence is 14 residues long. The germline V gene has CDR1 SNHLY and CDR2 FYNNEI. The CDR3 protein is CASSGLAGLYEQYF. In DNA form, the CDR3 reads TGTGCCAGCAGTGGGCTAGCGGGGTTGTACGAGCAGTACTTC.

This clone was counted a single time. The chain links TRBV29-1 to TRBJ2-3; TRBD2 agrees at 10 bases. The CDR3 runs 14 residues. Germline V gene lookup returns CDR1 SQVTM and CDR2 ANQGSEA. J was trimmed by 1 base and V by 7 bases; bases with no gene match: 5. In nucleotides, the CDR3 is TGCAGCGGATTCGGACTAGCGGGCACAGATACGCAGTATTTT. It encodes CSGFGLAGTDTQYF.

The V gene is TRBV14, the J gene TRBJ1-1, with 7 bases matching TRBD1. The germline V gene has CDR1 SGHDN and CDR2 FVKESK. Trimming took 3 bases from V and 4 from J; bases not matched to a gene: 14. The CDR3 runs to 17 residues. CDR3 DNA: TGTGCCAGCAGCCACCCTAGGGGGCGAGTCTCGCGCACTGAAGCTTTCTTT. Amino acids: CASSHPRGRVSRTEAFF.

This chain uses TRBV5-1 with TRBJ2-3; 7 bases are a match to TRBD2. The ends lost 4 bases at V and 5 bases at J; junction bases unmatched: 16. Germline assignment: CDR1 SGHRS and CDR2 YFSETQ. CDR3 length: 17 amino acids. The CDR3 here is CASSPRSPGGLEDTQYF. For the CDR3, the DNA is TGCGCCAGCAGCCCGCGCTCCCCGGGAGGCCTAGAAGATACGCAGTATTTT.

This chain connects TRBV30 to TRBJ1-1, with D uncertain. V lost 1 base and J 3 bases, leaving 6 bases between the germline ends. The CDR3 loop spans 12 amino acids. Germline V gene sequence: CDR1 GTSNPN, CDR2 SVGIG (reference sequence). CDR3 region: CAWSGGHTEAFF. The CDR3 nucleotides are TGTGCCTGGAGTGGAGGGCACACTGAAGCTTTCTTT.

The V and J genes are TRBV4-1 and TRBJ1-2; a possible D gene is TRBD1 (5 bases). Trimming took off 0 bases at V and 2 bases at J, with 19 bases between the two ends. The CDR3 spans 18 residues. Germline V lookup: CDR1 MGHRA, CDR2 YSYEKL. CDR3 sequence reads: CASSQDFGRVASNYGYTF. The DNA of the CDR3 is TGCGCCAGCAGCCAAGATTTTGGCAGGGTAGCTTCGAACTATGGCTACACCTTC.

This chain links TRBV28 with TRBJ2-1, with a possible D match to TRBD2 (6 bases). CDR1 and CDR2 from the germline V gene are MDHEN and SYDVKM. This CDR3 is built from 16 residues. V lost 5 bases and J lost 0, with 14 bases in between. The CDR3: CASSTWAGSSYNEQFF. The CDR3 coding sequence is TGTGCCAGCAGTACCTGGGCCGGGAGCTCCTACAATGAGCAGTTCTTC. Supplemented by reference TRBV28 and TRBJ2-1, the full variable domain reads DVKVTQSSRYLVKRTGEKVFLECVQDMDHENMFWYRQDPGLGLRLIYFSYDVKMKEKGDIPEGYSVSREKKERFSLILESASTNQTSMYLCASSTWAGSSYNEQFFGPGTRLTVL.

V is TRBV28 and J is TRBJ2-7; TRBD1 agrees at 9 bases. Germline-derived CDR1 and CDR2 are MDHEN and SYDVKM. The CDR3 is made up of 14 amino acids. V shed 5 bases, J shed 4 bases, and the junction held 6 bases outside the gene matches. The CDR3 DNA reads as TGTGCCAGCAGTGGGCCCGGACAGGGGTACGAGCAGTACTTC. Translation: CASSGPGQGYEQYF.

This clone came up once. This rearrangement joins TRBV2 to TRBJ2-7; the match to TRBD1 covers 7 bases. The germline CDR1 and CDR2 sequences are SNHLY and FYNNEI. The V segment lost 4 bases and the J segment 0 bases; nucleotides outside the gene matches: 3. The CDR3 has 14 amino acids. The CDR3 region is CASSGTGASYEQYF. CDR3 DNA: TGTGCCAGCAGTGGCACAGGGGCCTCCTACGAGCAGTACTTC.